This TCR beta chain was captured in a study of lymphopenia after photon versus proton radiotherapy. Some clones are missing from TCRdb's copy, which holds only in-frame ones; the method was immunoSEQ multiplex PCR. This sample yields approximately 65,000 clones, of which roughly 91% are seen a single time; roughly 2.7% belongs to the top ten. CDR1 LNHDA and CDR2 SQIVND come from the germline V gene (reference sequence). After removal of 5 bases from V and 4 bases from J, the junction contained 10 bases not matched to a gene. This CDR3 has 16 amino acids. The origin of this receptor is a woman aged 70 to 79 with pancreatic cancer. This chain links TRBV19 with TRBJ1-2, with 10 bases lining up with TRBD1. This specimen consisted of peripheral blood, obtained from a patient treated with photon-based radiotherapy. CDR3 amino acids: CASSRDRGPGGYGYTF. CDR3 DNA: TGTGCCAGTAGTCGGGACAGGGGACCAGGAGGCTATGGCTACACCTTC.